This T cell receptor (beta chain) was sequenced for a study of blood T cell repertoires in COVID-19. Generated by immunoSEQ multiplex PCR, the TCRdb table keeps only in-frame clones and is missing some. The table shows about 220,000 clones, with 60% to 85% occurring only once. The sequenced sample was peripheral blood. This TCR was recovered from a woman aged 65 to 85 with acute or convalescent COVID-19.

CDR3 protein: CATSDGLRTGRVAGELFF. CDR3 bases: TGTGCCACCAGTGATGGGCTGAGAACAGGAAGGGTAGCCGGGGAGCTGTTTTTT. The chain is built from TRBV24-1 and TRBJ2-2; D may be TRBD1 (5 bases). Per the germline V gene, CDR1 is KGHDR and CDR2 is SFDVKD. CDR3 size: 18 residues. V was trimmed by 3 bases and J by 6 bases, leaving 22 bases between them.